These T cell receptor beta chains were read from a single sample in a study of cytomegalovirus exposure and HLA in healthy donors. Method: immunoSEQ multiplex PCR; TCRdb's copy keeps in-frame clones and lacks some. The sample lists about 140,000 clones; about 76% were seen once. The sequenced material came from PBMCs. The source is a man aged 18-30 years in good health and CMV-seronegative. CDR3s leave out the opening cysteine and the closing phenylalanine or tryptophan.

j_call,v_call,cdr3_aa
TRBJ2-7,TRBV6-6,ASSLRQGASYEQY
TRBJ2-2,TRBV2,ASKTGSSGELF
TRBJ1-2,TRBV19,ASSPRYGYT
TRBJ2-3,TRBV5-4,ASSLDAGTSGRDTQY
TRBJ2-6,TRBV18,ASSPVPLGPGRSGANVLT
TRBJ2-5,TRBV28,ASSYGNDQGYQETQY
TRBJ2-3,TRBV7-2,ASSLSAARTDTQY
TRBJ1-4,TRBV19,ASSSKGQGATNEKLF
TRBJ1-4,TRBV2,ASRGGTGGNEKLF
TRBJ2-7,TRBV6-5,ASSYGASGGYEQY
TRBJ2-3,TRBV5-6,ASSFGAGDTQY
TRBJ2-7,TRBV7-2,ASSLEWGGSYEQY
TRBJ2-2,TRBV4-1,ASSLDSNTGELF
TRBJ2-2,TRBV19,ASKIYGQNTGELF
TRBJ2-7,TRBV27,ASSFFPVSSYEQY
TRBJ2-7,TRBV21-1,ASRNGRGPPSYEQY
TRBJ1-1,TRBV5-6,ASSFTGTEAF
TRBJ2-5,TRBV5-1,ASSLEGLGETQY
TRBJ2-1,TRBV9,ASSGAGVTNEQF
TRBJ1-2,TRBV27,ASSAAGSRGYGYT
TRBJ1-3,TRBV7-9,ASSYRGISGNTIY
TRBJ2-4,TRBV7-3,ASSFTGTSGSSGNIQY
TRBJ2-7,TRBV2,ASNGGSDREQY
TRBJ1-1,TRBV5-4,ASQYPDMNTEAF
TRBJ1-1,TRBV21-1,ASSKGGRWDRYTEAF
TRBJ2-6,TRBV4-1,ASSQVTAAGANVLT
TRBJ1-5,TRBV18,ASSPQPDRRNQPQH
TRBJ2-7,TRBV29-1,SVDDRGETYEQY
TRBJ2-3,TRBV6-5,ASSYEPTGATDTQY
TRBJ2-2,TRBV6-1,ASSALTGLADNYRTGELF
TRBJ2-7,TRBV29-1,SVYRGYEQY
TRBJ1-1,TRBV13,ASSLDPSRMRNTEAF
TRBJ1-2,TRBV9,ASIGTGGGSDYGYT
TRBJ1-2,TRBV28,ASSHHSSYGYT
TRBJ2-3,TRBV7-9,ASSLLAPNTDTQY
TRBJ1-2,TRBV7-6,ASSLHEQGASGYT
TRBJ2-1,TRBV5-1,ASSPRQNNEQF
TRBJ2-1,TRBV7-3,ASSLGTSGRAHEQF
TRBJ1-1,TRBV18,ASSITGNMNTEAF
TRBJ1-2,TRBV11-3,ASSRRGQGGGGYT
TRBJ1-1,TRBV11-2,ASSRGRSVLVNTEAF
TRBJ2-7,TRBV7-9,ASSPPGRGGYEQY
TRBJ2-3,TRBV6-6,ATGTSTDTQY
TRBJ2-3,TRBV5-6,ASKPASTPDNTDTQY
TRBJ2-2,TRBV7-2,ASSLGQHTGELF
TRBJ2-7,TRBV6-6,ASIPGQGRYEQY
TRBJ1-1,TRBV10-2,ASINDRMNTEAF
TRBJ2-7,TRBV6-6,ASSAHRDRAYEQY
TRBJ2-7,TRBV27,ASTPASGRYEQY
NA,TRBV11-1,ASSSQGQLTYEQY
TRBJ2-2,TRBV5-4,ASSFGQGQNTGELF
TRBJ2-7,TRBV7-9,ASSLPGTSSYEQY
TRBJ2-2,TRBV11-2,ASSSISQGRTGELF
TRBJ2-7,TRBV19,ATGDSGNHEQY
TRBJ1-2,TRBV5-6,ARRPGT